These T cell receptor beta chains were read from a single sample in a study of cytomegalovirus exposure and HLA in healthy donors. TCRdb keeps only in-frame clones here, not all; method: immunoSEQ multiplex PCR. The repertoire has some 150,000 clones, around 9.7% of them found once; the top ten carry 1.8%. Material for sequencing was PBMCs. The receptor set was obtained from a man aged 50-59 years in good health and CMV-seronegative. The CDR3 runs from the conserved cysteine through the conserved F or W. A D gene is named only where the DNA matches it firmly. Clone size appears in some rows only: once, few, many, or a class for an expanded clone.

clone_size: -; j_call: TRBJ1-5; v_call: TRBV29-1; d_call: -; cdr3_aa: CSVSLAGQPQHF; cdr3_nt: TGCAGCGTTTCCTTGGCCGGGCAGCCCCAGCATTTT
clone_size: -; j_call: TRBJ1-6; v_call: TRBV25-1; d_call: TRBD1; cdr3_aa: CASNGQGRNSPLHF; cdr3_nt: TGTGCCAGCAACGGACAGGGACGGAATTCACCCCTCCACTTT
clone_size: few; j_call: TRBJ1-2; v_call: TRBV6-5; d_call: -; cdr3_aa: CASRLDGAYGYTF; cdr3_nt: TGTGCCAGCAGATTAGACGGAGCCTATGGCTACACCTTC
clone_size: -; j_call: TRBJ2-1; v_call: TRBV5-1; d_call: TRBD2; cdr3_aa: CASNPGGGRVNEQFF; cdr3_nt: TGCGCCAGCAACCCTGGGGGGGGACGGGTTAATGAGCAGTTCTTC
clone_size: few; j_call: TRBJ1-1; v_call: TRBV30; d_call: -; cdr3_aa: CAWTVGRMNTEAFF; cdr3_nt: TGTGCCTGGACCGTTGGGCGTATGAACACTGAAGCTTTCTTT
clone_size: few; j_call: TRBJ1-5; v_call: TRBV6-1; d_call: TRBD1; cdr3_aa: CASRLGTVSNQPQHF; cdr3_nt: TGTGCCAGCAGACTTGGGACAGTTAGCAATCAGCCCCAGCATTTT
clone_size: few; j_call: TRBJ1-2; v_call: TRBV11-2; d_call: -; cdr3_aa: CASRSSGARGYGYTF; cdr3_nt: TGTGCCAGCAGATCATCGGGCGCGCGGGGCTATGGCTACACCTTC
clone_size: -; j_call: TRBJ2-3; v_call: TRBV7-2; d_call: TRBD2; cdr3_aa: CASSRERGNTDTQYF; cdr3_nt: TGTGCCAGCAGCAGAGAGCGGGGAAACACAGATACGCAGTATTTT
clone_size: -; j_call: TRBJ1-5; v_call: TRBV6-6; d_call: -; cdr3_aa: CASRPGGGPHQPQHF; cdr3_nt: TGTGCCAGCCGCCCGGGCGGGGGACCCCATCAGCCCCAGCATTTT
clone_size: -; j_call: TRBJ1-5; v_call: TRBV6-1; d_call: -; cdr3_aa: CASSEAADQPQHF; cdr3_nt: TGTGCCAGCAGTGAAGCAGCTGATCAGCCCCAGCATTTT
clone_size: -; j_call: TRBJ2-7; v_call: TRBV5-6; d_call: -; cdr3_aa: CASSYNYEQYF; cdr3_nt: TGTGCCAGCAGTTATAACTACGAGCAGTACTTC
clone_size: few; j_call: TRBJ2-5; v_call: TRBV18; d_call: TRBD2; cdr3_aa: CASSPRLAGGRVETQYF; cdr3_nt: TGTGCCAGCTCACCACGACTAGCGGGGGGCCGGGTAGAGACCCAGTACTTC
clone_size: -; j_call: TRBJ2-7; v_call: TRBV14; d_call: TRBD1; cdr3_aa: CASSYLRTGKYEQYF; cdr3_nt: TGTGCCAGCAGCTACCTCCGGACAGGGAAGTACGAGCAGTACTTC
clone_size: -; j_call: TRBJ2-1; v_call: TRBV6-1; d_call: -; cdr3_aa: CASSEGGTNNEQFF; cdr3_nt: TGTGCCAGCAGTGAAGGCGGGACGAACAATGAGCAGTTCTTC
clone_size: -; j_call: TRBJ2-7; v_call: TRBV15; d_call: TRBD1; cdr3_aa: CATSSPATGQGYEQYF; cdr3_nt: TGTGCCACCAGCAGCCCAGCTACGGGACAGGGATACGAGCAGTACTTC
clone_size: -; j_call: TRBJ2-7; v_call: TRBV7-9; d_call: TRBD1; cdr3_aa: CASSNTDRASYEQYF; cdr3_nt: TGTGCCAGCAGCAACACGGACAGGGCATCCTACGAGCAGTACTTC
clone_size: -; j_call: TRBJ1-2; v_call: TRBV9; d_call: TRBD1; cdr3_aa: CANRATGGGYGYTF; cdr3_nt: TGTGCCAACCGAGCGACAGGGGGCGGATATGGCTACACCTTC
clone_size: -; j_call: TRBJ2-2; v_call: TRBV29-1; d_call: -; cdr3_aa: CSVSVANTGELFF; cdr3_nt: TGCAGCGTATCGGTCGCGAACACCGGGGAGCTGTTTTTT
clone_size: -; j_call: TRBJ1-2; v_call: TRBV9; d_call: TRBD1; cdr3_aa: CASSVDGTGGGYGYTF; cdr3_nt: TGTGCCAGCAGCGTAGACGGGACAGGGGGTGGTTATGGCTACACCTTC
clone_size: few; j_call: TRBJ1-2; v_call: TRBV5-5; d_call: -; cdr3_aa: CASSLGSGPLDGYTF; cdr3_nt: TGTGCCAGCAGCTTGGGGTCAGGGCCCCTGGATGGCTACACCTTC
clone_size: -; j_call: TRBJ1-4; v_call: TRBV5-1; d_call: -; cdr3_aa: CASSPGKGENEKLFF; cdr3_nt: TGCGCCAGCAGCCCAGGGAAAGGGGAAAATGAAAAACTGTTTTTT
clone_size: -; j_call: TRBJ1-5; v_call: TRBV6-4; d_call: -; cdr3_aa: CASSGPRGAGNQPQHF; cdr3_nt: TGTGCCAGCAGTGGACCACGCGGGGCGGGCAATCAGCCCCAGCATTTT
clone_size: -; j_call: TRBJ2-5; v_call: TRBV5-1; d_call: -; cdr3_aa: CASSLVGDFNETQYF; cdr3_nt: TGCGCCAGCAGCTTGGTCGGGGACTTCAACGAGACCCAGTACTTC
clone_size: few; j_call: TRBJ1-1; v_call: TRBV19; d_call: -; cdr3_aa: CASRGRGGTEAFF; cdr3_nt: TGTGCCAGTAGAGGACGGGGGGGCACTGAAGCTTTCTTT
clone_size: few; j_call: TRBJ2-5; v_call: TRBV10-2; d_call: TRBD2; cdr3_aa: CASSSGLAGEVETQYF; cdr3_nt: TGCGCCAGCAGCTCGGGACTAGCGGGAGAAGTCGAGACCCAGTACTTC
clone_size: -; j_call: TRBJ2-5; v_call: TRBV27; d_call: TRBD1; cdr3_aa: CASSFRQGRETQYF; cdr3_nt: TGTGCCAGCAGTTTCCGACAGGGACGAGAGACCCAGTACTTC
clone_size: -; j_call: TRBJ2-3; v_call: TRBV28; d_call: TRBD2; cdr3_aa: CASIRGGSTDTQYF; cdr3_nt: TGTGCCAGCATTCGCGGGGGTAGCACAGATACGCAGTATTTT